The 29 T cell receptor beta chains below were found in one sample sequenced in a study of CD4 and CD8 cells across lung adenocarcinoma regions. TCRdb re-derived calls from the PCR reads in MiXCR, one entry per CDR3 protein. The repertoire holds about 25,000 distinct CDR3 sequences, with approximately 53% as singletons. The material sequenced was CD8+ T cells from the center of a lung tumor. All receptors derive from a male donor with lung adenocarcinoma. The CD4 and CD8 labels of this study may be unreliable.

V usage is TRBV6-1 and J usage is TRBJ2-3, with D unresolved. CDR1 and CDR2 from the germline V gene are MNHNS and SASEGT. This CDR3 is 13 amino acids long. Trimming stripped 5 bases from V and 10 bases from J, with 16 bases between. CDR3 sequence reads: CASSPQSYGAQYF. The CDR3 bases are TGTGCCAGCAGTCCTCAGAGCTACGGTGCGCAGTATTTT.

Concerning this clonotype itself: The germline gene is not matched at one end of the junction; a read error may be the cause. The gene calls are TRBV10-2 and TRBJ2-4; D is undetermined. Germline V lookup: CDR1 WSHSY, CDR2 SAAADI. The CDR3 spans 14 residues. Here the CDR3 DNA reads TGTGCGAGGCTCGTGGTGTGTGACAAAGACACCCAGTACTTC. Its protein product is CARLVVCDKDTQYF.

This clonotype was detected a few times. The V call is TRBV9, the J call TRBJ2-1; possible D gene TRBD2, 5 bases. CDR3 size: 12 residues. V shed 3 bases and J shed 15 bases, with 16 bases lying between them. Germline values: CDR1 SGDLS, CDR2 YYNGEE. CDR3 amino acids: CASSAGNGLRFF. For the CDR3, the DNA is TGTGCCAGCAGCGCGGGGAACGGTTTGCGGTTCTTC. The variable domain in full, completed from reference TRBV9 and TRBJ2-1, reads DSGVTQTPKHLITATGQRVTLRCSPRSGDLSVYWYQQSLDQGLQFLIQYYNGEERAKGNILERFSAQQFPDLHSELNLSSLELGDSALYFCASSAGNGLRFFGPGTRLTVL.

This clonotype was observed a few times. The gene calls are TRBV6-5 and TRBJ2-1; D possibly corresponds to TRBD1 (5 bases). Germline V gene sequence: CDR1 MNHEY, CDR2 SVGAGI. The CDR3 is made up of 16 amino acids. V dropped 4 bases and J dropped 1 base, with 14 bases sitting between them. The CDR3 sequence is CASSSQPRQSYNEQFF. The CDR3 bases are TGTGCCAGCAGTTCACAACCTCGACAGTCCTACAATGAGCAGTTCTTC.

J is TRBJ2-5 and V is TRBV6-5, with D tentatively TRBD1 (6 bases). This CDR3 region has 12 residues. Between the trimmed V and J ends, which lost 4 bases and 11 bases, there was a span of 14 bases. Germline CDR1 is MNHEY and CDR2 is SVGAGI. CDR3 nucleotide sequence: TGTGCCAGCAGTTTGACAGGTGGTGAGCAGTACTTC. As protein: CASSLTGGEQYF.

The chain recombines TRBV7-8 with TRBJ2-1, with 9 bases that match TRBD1. The end of the DNA is better explained by TRBJ2-7, so the J call may be wrong. The germline gives CDR1 SGHVS, CDR2 FQNEAQ. This CDR3 contains 14 residues. CDR3 nucleotide sequence: TGTGCCAGCAGCTTAGGTACAGGGGGCTGGGAGCAGTACTTC. It yields the protein CASSLGTGGWEQYF.

At least ten counts were recorded for this clonotype. V is TRBV28 and J is TRBJ1-5; D gene ambiguous. The CDR3 consists of 14 residues. The V end was cut by 3 bases, the J end by 2 bases, with 8 bases between. The germline V gene has CDR1 MDHEN and CDR2 SYDVKM. CDR3 loop: CASSFGDGNQPQHF. CDR3 sequence (DNA): TGTGCCAGCAGTTTCGGGGATGGCAATCAGCCCCAGCATTTT.

This clonotype is termed medium-sized. The V gene is TRBV10-2, the J gene TRBJ1-6, with 12 bases aligning to TRBD1. The CDR3 is 16 amino acids. The junction had 7 bases not matched to a gene; V was cut back by 6 bases and J by 7 bases. The germline V gene encodes CDR1 WSHSY and CDR2 SAAADI. For the CDR3, the DNA is TGCGCCAGCAGGGGGGGACAGGGGGCAAAGAATTCACCCCTCCACTTT. Amino acid sequence: CASRGGQGAKNSPLHF.

V and J are TRBV6-1 and TRBJ2-1; D is perhaps TRBD2 (6 bases). Trimming removed 6 bases at V and 9 bases at J, with 12 bases between. Germline V gene lookup returns CDR1 MNHNS and CDR2 SASEGT. The CDR3 is made up of 12 amino acids. CDR3 region: CASRPGTGEQFF. The CDR3 DNA follows: TGTGCCAGCAGACCCGGGACTGGTGAGCAGTTCTTC.

This clonotype appeared many times. This chain uses TRBV4-1 with TRBJ2-3, with D possibly being TRBD2 (5 bases). Trimming took 1 base from V and 3 from J, leaving 17 bases between them. This CDR3 comprises 17 residues. The germline gives CDR1 MGHRA, CDR2 YSYEKL. CDR3: CASSQVGSAGVTDTQYF. CDR3 nucleotides: TGCGCCAGCAGCCAAGTGGGTAGCGCAGGTGTAACAGATACGCAGTATTTT.

CDR3 nucleotides: TGTGCCAGCAGTTACTCGACAGGGACCGCTGAAAAACTGTTTTTT. Translated: CASSYSTGTAEKLFF. The genes are TRBV6-5 and TRBJ1-4; 7 positions match TRBD1. Germline V gene data show CDR1 as MNHEY and CDR2 as SVGAGI. V lost 0 bases to trimming and J lost 7 bases; unmatched junction nucleotides: 5. CDR3 size: 15 residues.

This clonotype was recorded a few times. This chain joins TRBV6-2 or TRBV6-3 and TRBJ2-7, with 7 nucleotides matching TRBD1. The J segment lost 7 bases and the V segment lost 5 bases, leaving 2 bases of the junction unmatched. The CDR3 spans 11 residues. The germline V gene encodes CDR1 MNHEY and CDR2 SVGEGT. Written as DNA, the CDR3 is TGTGCCAGCAGTGACAGGGAAGAGCAGTACTTC. It specifies CASSDREEQYF.

This clonotype was picked up a small number of times. The V call is TRBV10-3, the J call TRBJ1-2; 9 positions agree with TRBD1. The CDR3 is 14 residues long. Looked up from germline, CDR1 is ENHRY and CDR2 is SYGVKD. V shed 5 bases and J 7 bases; nucleotides not matched to a gene: 8. CDR3 nucleotide sequence: TGTGCCATCAGTCCGGGACAGGGACGGGGTGGCTACACCTTC. Translation gives CAISPGQGRGGYTF.

The sample holds a few counts of this clonotype. As DNA, the CDR3 is TGTGCCAGCATCCAAGACGGATACCCTACCTACGAGCAGTACTTC. Translated, it gives CASIQDGYPTYEQYF. The chain is built from TRBV6-1 and TRBJ2-1; D is ambiguous. Gene TRBJ2-7 matches the end of the DNA better, so the J call may be wrong. Germline loops: CDR1 MNHNS, CDR2 SASEGT. The CDR3 is 15 residues long.

At least ten counts were recorded for this clonotype. This chain connects TRBV6-1 to TRBJ2-1; TRBD2 aligns across 10 bases. Germline CDR1 MNHNS, CDR2 SASEGT. The CDR3 is made up of 14 amino acids. Trimming removed 6 bases from V and 4 bases from J; junction bases left unmatched: 3. The CDR3 DNA sequence: TGTGCCAGCAGGACTAGCGGGTTTTACAATGAGCAGTTCTTC. This sequence encodes CASRTSGFYNEQFF.

Comments on this clonotype: Germline and junction disagree at one end, which may indicate a read error. This chain uses TRBV6-1 with TRBJ2-4; D tentatively reads TRBD1 or TRBD2 (8 bases each). The V gene's germline CDR1 is MNHNS and CDR2 SASEGT. The CDR3 is made up of 16 amino acids. CDR3 amino acids: CASRVAGTGAKNMQYF. DNA for the CDR3: TGTGCGAGCCGTGTAGCGGGGACAGGAGCCAAAAACATGCAGTACTTT.

This clonotype has ten or more counts. This chain uses TRBV7-2 with TRBJ1-2; no firm D call. With 5 bases removed from V and 5 bases from J, the gap between germline ends came to 9 bases. Germline CDR1 reads SGHTA; CDR2 reads FQGNSA. This CDR3 comprises 12 residues. CDR3 sequence: CASSEPPYGYTF. The CDR3 DNA reads TGTGCCAGCAGCGAACCGCCGTATGGCTACACCTTC.

The gene calls are TRBV27 and TRBJ2-1, with D unresolved. The CDR3 is 13 residues long. Germline values: CDR1 MNHEY, CDR2 SMNVEV (reference sequence). Trimming shortened V by 0 bases and J by 7 bases, and 7 bases separated the two germline ends. This chain's CDR3 is CASSLSHRNEQFF. The CDR3 bases are TGTGCCAGCAGTTTATCCCATAGGAATGAGCAGTTCTTC.

To note about this clonotype: The junction and the germline gene differ at one end; a read error may be behind it. The rearrangement uses TRBV10-2 and TRBJ2-1; 8 bases fit TRBD2. There are 19 residues in the CDR3. The germline CDR1 and CDR2 sequences are WSHSY and SAAADI. The DNA for the CDR3 is TGCGCCAGCAGTGAGCCTCCGGGGAGCGGGAGCCCCTCCTACAAGGAGCTGTTTTTC. Translation gives CASSEPPGSGSPSYKELFF.

The V and J genes are TRBV6-1 and TRBJ2-5, with TRBD2 identical over 8 bases. The J call could be wrong; TRBJ2-3 is a better fit for the DNA end. Germline V gene data show CDR1 as MNHNS and CDR2 as SASEGT. The CDR3 spans 14 residues. The CDR3 is CASIGGGEQETQYF. In DNA, the CDR3 is TGTGCCAGCATCGGGGGGGGGGAGCAAGAGACGCAGTATTTT.

V gene TRBV10-3 combines with J gene TRBJ2-2; D gene unclear. The CDR3 covers 12 residues. The germline CDR1 and CDR2 sequences are ENHRY and SYGVKD. V was cut by 3 bases and J by 4 bases, with 3 bases left in between. For the CDR3, the DNA is TGTGCCATCAGTGACTCCACCGGGGAGCTGTTTTTT. It is translated as CAISDSTGELFF.

J is TRBJ2-3 and V is TRBV7-2; TRBD2 matches 11 bases. J gave up 2 bases and V 4 bases, and 5 bases lay outside the gene matches. The germline gives CDR1 SGHTA, CDR2 FQGNSA. The length of the CDR3 is 16 residues. The CDR3 DNA is TGTGCCAGCAGCTCACTAGCGGGGGCCTACACAGATACGCAGTATTTT. Translation gives CASSSLAGAYTDTQYF.

This chain connects TRBV6-1 to TRBJ2-4; weak D call: TRBD1 (6 bases). Trimming took off 0 bases at V and 10 bases at J, with 19 bases between the two ends. CDR1 and CDR2 (germline): MNHNS, SASEGT. CDR3 size: 16 residues. The CDR3 DNA reads TGTGCCAGCAGTGAAGCGGGGCTGGGGGCCAGAAATATTCAGTACTTC. This encodes CASSEAGLGARNIQYF.

The CDR3 loop reads CASSPETRGQNTQYF. In DNA, the CDR3 is TGTGCCAGCAGTCCGGAGACTCGCGGGCAAAACACCCAGTACTTC. This chain uses TRBV27 with TRBJ2-5; tentatively, D is TRBD2 (5 bases). The CDR3 has 15 amino acids. Germline V gene data show CDR1 as MNHEY and CDR2 as SMNVEV (reference sequence). Trimming took off 5 bases at V and 8 bases at J, with 21 bases between the two ends.

This clonotype has at least ten counts. Relative to the germline gene, one junction end is altered; a read error may explain this. The V call is TRBV27, the J call TRBJ2-3; D is uncertain. Per germline, CDR1 MNHEY and CDR2 SMNVEV (reference sequence). This CDR3 has 17 residues. CDR3 sequence (DNA): TGCACCAGCAGTCCAGATCCATGGAAGGGTCGAACAGATACGCAGTATTTT. This translates into CTSSPDPWKGRTDTQYF.

The chain links TRBV6-5 to TRBJ2-4; D is possibly TRBD1 (6 bases). CDR1 is MNHEY and CDR2 is SVGAGI in the germline V gene. CDR3 size: 16 residues. Trimming shortened V by 0 bases and J by 13 bases, and 22 bases separated the two germline ends. CDR3 nucleotide sequence: TGTGCCAGCAGTTACTCGGGGGCGGGCGGCACAGATACGCAGTACTTC. This sequence encodes CASSYSGAGGTDTQYF.

This clonotype was counted between two and nine times. This sequence joins TRBV15 and TRBJ1-4, with TRBD1 matching 7 bases. There are 15 residues in the CDR3. Germline V gives CDR1 LNHNV, CDR2 YYDKDF (reference sequence). With 0 bases clipped from V and 10 bases from J, the junction kept 8 bases outside the gene matches. In DNA form, the CDR3 reads TGTGCCACCAGCAGAGATTTGGGACAGCTTGCAAAACTGTTTTTT. Protein: CATSRDLGQLAKLFF. The entire variable domain, with the rest obtained from reference TRBV15 and TRBJ1-4, is as follows: DAMVIQNPRYQVTQFGKPVTLSCSQTLNHNVMYWYQQKSSQAPKLLFHYYDKDFNNEADTPDNFQSRRPNTSFCFLDIRSPGLGDTAMYLCATSRDLGQLAKLFFGSGTQLSVL.

This clonotype occurred many times. This chain connects TRBV20-1 to TRBJ2-5, with TRBD2 as a possible D gene (5 bases). Deletions cut 6 bases from V and 1 base from J, with 12 bases between. The CDR3 length is 13 residues. Looked up from germline, CDR1 is DFQATT and CDR2 is SNEGSKA (reference sequence). CDR3 sequence (DNA): TGCAGTGCCCCCTTAGGAGGCCAAGAGACCCAGTACTTC. Its translation: CSAPLGGQETQYF.

This clonotype came up many times. The chain carries TRBV10-3 and TRBJ2-3, with D perhaps TRBD2 (6 bases). Germline CDR1 reads ENHRY; CDR2 reads SYGVKD. The germline V and J ends were trimmed by 11 bases and 2 bases, with 26 bases remaining between them. This CDR3 has 17 amino acids. CDR3 amino acids: CASRALSGTGDTDTQYF. CDR3 bases: TGTGCCTCCAGGGCTTTATCCGGGACTGGGGACACAGATACGCAGTATTTT.